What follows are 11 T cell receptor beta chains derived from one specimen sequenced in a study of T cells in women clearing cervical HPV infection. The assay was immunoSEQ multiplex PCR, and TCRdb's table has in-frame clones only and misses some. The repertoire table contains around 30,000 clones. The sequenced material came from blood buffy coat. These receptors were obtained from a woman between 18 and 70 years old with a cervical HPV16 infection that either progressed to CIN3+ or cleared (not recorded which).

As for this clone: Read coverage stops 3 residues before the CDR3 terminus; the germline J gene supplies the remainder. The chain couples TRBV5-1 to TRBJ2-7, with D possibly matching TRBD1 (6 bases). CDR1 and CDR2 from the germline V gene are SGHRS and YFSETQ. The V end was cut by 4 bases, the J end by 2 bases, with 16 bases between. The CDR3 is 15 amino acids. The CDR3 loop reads CASSPRPGETYEQYF. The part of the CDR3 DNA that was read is TGCGCCAGCAGCCCTAGACCAGGGGAAACCTACGAG.

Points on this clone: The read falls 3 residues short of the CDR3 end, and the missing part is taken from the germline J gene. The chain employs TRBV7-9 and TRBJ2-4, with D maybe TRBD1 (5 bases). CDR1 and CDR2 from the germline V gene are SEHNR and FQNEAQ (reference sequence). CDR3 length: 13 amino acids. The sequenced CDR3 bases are TGTGCCAGCAGCTTGATCAGGGATATTGGT. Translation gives CASSLIRDIG. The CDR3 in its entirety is CASSLIRDIGQYF.

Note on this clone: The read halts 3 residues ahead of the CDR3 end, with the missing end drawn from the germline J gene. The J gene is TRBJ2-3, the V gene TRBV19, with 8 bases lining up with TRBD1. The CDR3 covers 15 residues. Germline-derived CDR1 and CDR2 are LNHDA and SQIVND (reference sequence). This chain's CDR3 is CASSIGYRGNQPQYF. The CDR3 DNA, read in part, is TGTGCCAGTAGTATAGGGTACAGGGGGAATCAGCCG.

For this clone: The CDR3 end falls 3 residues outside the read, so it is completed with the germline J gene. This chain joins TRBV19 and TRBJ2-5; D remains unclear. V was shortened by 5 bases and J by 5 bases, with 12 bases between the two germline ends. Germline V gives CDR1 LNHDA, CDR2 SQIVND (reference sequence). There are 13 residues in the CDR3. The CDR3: CASSLTPVETQYF. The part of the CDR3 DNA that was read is TGTGCCAGTAGTCTAACCCCTGTGGAGACC.

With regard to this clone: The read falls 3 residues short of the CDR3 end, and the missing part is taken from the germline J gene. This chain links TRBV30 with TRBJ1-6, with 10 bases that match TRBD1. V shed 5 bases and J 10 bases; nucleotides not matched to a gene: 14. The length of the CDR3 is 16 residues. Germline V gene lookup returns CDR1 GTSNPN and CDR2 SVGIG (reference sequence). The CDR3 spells CAWFADRGLQGSPLHF. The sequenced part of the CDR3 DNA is TGTGCCTGGTTTGCCGACAGGGGGCTTCAAGGGTCACCC.

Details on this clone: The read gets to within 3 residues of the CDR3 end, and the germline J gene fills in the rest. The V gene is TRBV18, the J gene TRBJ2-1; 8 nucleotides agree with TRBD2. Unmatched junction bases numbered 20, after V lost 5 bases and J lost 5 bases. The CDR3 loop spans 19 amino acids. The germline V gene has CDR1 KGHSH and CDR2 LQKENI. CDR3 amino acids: CASSFVGPSGRGGNNEQFF. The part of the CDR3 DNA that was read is TGTGCCAGCTCATTCGTCGGACCCTCAGGGCGCGGGGGGAACAATGAG.

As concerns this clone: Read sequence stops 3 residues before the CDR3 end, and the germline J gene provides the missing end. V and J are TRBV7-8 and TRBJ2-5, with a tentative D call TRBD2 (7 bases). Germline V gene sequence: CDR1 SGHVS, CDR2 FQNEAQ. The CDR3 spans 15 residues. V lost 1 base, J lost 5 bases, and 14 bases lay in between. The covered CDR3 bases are TGTGCCAGCAGCTTAGGCAGGGGAGGGAAGGAGACC. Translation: CASSLGRGGKET. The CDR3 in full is CASSLGRGGKETQYF.

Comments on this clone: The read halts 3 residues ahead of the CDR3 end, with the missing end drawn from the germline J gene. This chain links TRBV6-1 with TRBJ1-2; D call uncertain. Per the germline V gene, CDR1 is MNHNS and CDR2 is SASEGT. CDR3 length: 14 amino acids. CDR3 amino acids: CASSEAFSYAGYTF. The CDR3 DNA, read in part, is TGTGCCAGCAGTGAAGCATTCTCCTACGCGGGC.

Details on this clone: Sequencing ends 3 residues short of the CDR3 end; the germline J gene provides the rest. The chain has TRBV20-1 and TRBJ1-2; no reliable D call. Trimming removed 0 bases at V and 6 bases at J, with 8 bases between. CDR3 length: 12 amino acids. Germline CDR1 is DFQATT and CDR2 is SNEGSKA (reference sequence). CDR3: CSARDRGHGYTF. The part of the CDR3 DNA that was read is TGCAGTGCTAGAGATCGAGGGCATGGC.

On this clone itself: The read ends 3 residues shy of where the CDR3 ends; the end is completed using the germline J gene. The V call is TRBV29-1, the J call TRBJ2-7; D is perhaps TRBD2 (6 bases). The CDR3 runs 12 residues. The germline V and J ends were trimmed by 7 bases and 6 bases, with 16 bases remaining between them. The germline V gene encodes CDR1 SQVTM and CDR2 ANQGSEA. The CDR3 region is CSAQSQGGEQYF. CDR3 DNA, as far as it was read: TGCAGCGCACAATCCCAGGGAGGCGAG.

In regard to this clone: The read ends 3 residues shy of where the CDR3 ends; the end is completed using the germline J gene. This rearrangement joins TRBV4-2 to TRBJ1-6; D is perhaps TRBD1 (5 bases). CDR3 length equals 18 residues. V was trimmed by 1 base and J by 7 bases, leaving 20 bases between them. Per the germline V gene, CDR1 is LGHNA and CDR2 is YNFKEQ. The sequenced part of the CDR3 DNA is TGTGCCAGCAGCCAAGCCGGAGCCGACCAGGGCTGGAATTCACCC. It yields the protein CASSQAGADQGWNSP. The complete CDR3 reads CASSQAGADQGWNSPLHF.